The T cell receptor (beta chain) under discussion was sequenced for a study of T cell responses to AZD1222 COVID-19 vaccine. The CDR3 consists of 13 residues. V was pared by 9 bases and J by 0 bases, with 11 bases between. Germline loops: CDR1 MDHEN, CDR2 SYDVKM. Regarding the study as a whole: Seropositive status at baseline applied to only a handful of AZD1222 recipients.

Points on this clone: The antigen is undetermined.

Sequencing was performed with immunoSEQ multiplex PCR; in TCRdb, only in-frame clones are kept and a portion is missing. Counted here are approximately 160,000 clones, more than 70% occurring once; the ten biggest clones make up 3% to 4%. The chain couples TRBV28 to TRBJ1-1; no clear D. The receptor comes from an adult in good health. This material consisted of peripheral blood, taken on day 0 of MenACWY control vaccination. The CDR3 region has the DNA TGTGCCAGTTCCGGAACCTTGAACACTGAAGCTTTCTTT. As protein: CASSGTLNTEAFF.